Listed below are T cell receptor delta chains from one sample, sequenced in a study of γδ T cells in repeated Plasmodium falciparum infection. TCRdb repeated clone calling on the multiplex PCR reads with CATT. This table holds 90,000 or so delta-chain clones, 0.8% to 1% found once. The sequenced sample was gamma-delta T cells from blood. These receptors were obtained from a pool of human donors (malaria-infected and uninfected, not separated). Each CDR3 is given with its conserved first and last residue. The D gene is left open where the match is weak. Clone sizes are shown as once, few or many counts, or a class when the clone is expanded.

>TRDJ1|TRDV1|.|many
CALGELVVATRRGPYTDKLIF
TGTGCTCTTGGGGAACTAGTGGTTGCTACTCGGAGGGGGCCGTACACCGATAAACTCATCTTT
>TRDJ1|TRDV2|TRDD3|many
CACDPVLGDTNKLIF
TGTGCCTGTGATCCCGTACTGGGGGATACTAATAAACTCATCTTT
>TRDJ1|TRDV1|TRDD3|many
CALGELVFCLLGPPTGGPTLYTDKLIF
TGTGCTCTTGGGGAACTAGTATTTTGTCTCCTAGGCCCCCCAACTGGGGGTCCTACTTTGTACACCGATAAACTCATCTTT
>TRDJ1|TRDV1|.|many
CALGEPPLSYGGMRGKLIF
TGTGCTCTTGGGGAACCCCCCCTTTCCTACGGGGGGATGAGGGGTAAACTCATCTTT
>TRDJ1|TRDV1|.|many
CALGNNKLIF
TGTGCTCTTGGGAACAATAAACTCATCTTT
>TRDJ1|TRDV1|TRDD3|many
CALGEGWSRYWGILTTDKLIF
TGTGCTCTTGGGGAAGGGTGGAGTCGGTACTGGGGGATACTAACAACCGATAAACTCATCTTT
>TRDJ1|TRDV1|TRDD3|many
CALGTPIPIALGDTDKLIF
TGTGCTCTTGGGACCCCGATCCCCATTGCACTGGGGGATACCGATAAACTCATCTTT
>TRDJ1|TRDV1|TRDD3|many
CALGARSPVWGRELGDLKLIF
TGTGCTCTTGGGGCGCGTTCCCCTGTTTGGGGCAGGGAACTGGGGGATCTTAAACTCATCTTT
>TRDJ1|TRDV2|TRDD3|many
CACDTLSSGDSGKLIF
TGTGCCTGTGACACGCTATCATCGGGGGATAGCGGTAAACTCATCTTT
>TRDJ1|TRDV2|TRDD3|medium-sized
CACGPRDWGIRKYTDKLIF
TGTGCCTGTGGACCACGAGACTGGGGGATACGTAAGTACACCGATAAACTCATCTTT
>TRDJ1|TRDV2|.|many
CACDPLGPRPYTDKLIF
TGTGCCTGTGATCCCCTGGGGCCTAGGCCGTACACCGATAAACTCATCTTT
>TRDJ1|TRDV1|TRDD3|many
CALGELSNPLHLLGDHKYTDKLIF
TGTGCTCTTGGGGAACTAAGTAACCCGCTACATTTGCTGGGGGATCACAAGTACACCGATAAACTCATCTTT
>TRDJ1|TRDV1|TRDD3|many
CALGEFPTPGGYMPDKLIF
TGTGCTCTTGGGGAGTTTCCTACCCCTGGGGGATACATGCCCGATAAACTCATCTTT
>TRDJ1|TRDV1|.|few
CALGEPTSWGQYTDKLIF
TGTGCTCTTGGGGAACCCACTTCCTGGGGGCAGTACACCGATAAACTCATCTTT
>TRDJ1|TRDV1|TRDD3|many
CALGELGSPPRDTGGFSYTDKLIF
TGTGCTCTTGGGGAACTAGGATCACCGCCAAGGGATACTGGGGGATTTTCGTACACCGATAAACTCATCTTT
>TRDJ1|TRDV1|TRDD3|many
CALGEPALAGGYEATDKLIF
TGTGCTCTTGGGGAACCCGCTCTAGCTGGGGGATACGAGGCCACCGATAAACTCATCTTT
>TRDJ1|TRDV1|TRDD3|many
CALGELILNPYWGIPHTDKLIF
TGTGCTCTTGGGGAACTCATCCTAAATCCGTACTGGGGGATCCCCCACACCGATAAACTCATCTTT
>TRDJ1|TRDV2|TRDD3|many
CACDTLILGDRATDKLIF
TGTGCCTGTGACACGCTGATACTGGGGGATAGGGCGACCGATAAACTCATCTTT
>TRDJ1|TRDV1|TRDD3|many
CALGELGFLGGYADKLIF
TGTGCTCTTGGGGAACTGGGATTCCTAGGGGGATACGCCGATAAACTCATCTTT
>TRDJ1|TRDV1|.|many
CALGDVLYTDKLIF
TGTGCTCTTGGGGACGTTCTGTACACCGATAAACTCATCTTT
>TRDJ1|TRDV1|TRDD3|many
CALGEESFPDWGIRGYTDKLIF
TGTGCTCTTGGGGAAGAGTCCTTTCCTGACTGGGGGATACGGGGCTACACCGATAAACTCATCTTT
>TRDJ1|TRDV2|TRDD3|many
CACDPMSPGDTALIF
TGTGCCTGTGACCCGATGTCGCCGGGGGATACGGCACTCATCTTT
>TRDJ3|TRDV2|.|many
CACDTVDAHAFSSWDTRQMFF
TGTGCCTGTGACACCGTCGACGCTCACGCCTTTAGCTCCTGGGACACCCGACAGATGTTTTTC
>TRDJ1|TRDV1|TRDD3|many
CALGELLGDTPYHKLIF
TGTGCTCTTGGGGAACTACTGGGGGATACCCCCTACCATAAACTCATCTTT
>TRDJ3|TRDV1|TRDD3|many
CALGEKLLGDIWDTRQMFF
TGTGCTCTTGGGGAAAAGTTACTGGGGGATATATGGGACACCCGACAGATGTTTTTC
>TRDJ1|TRDV1|TRDD3|medium-sized
CALGELFEGPFPRRGYDGGTDKLIF
TGTGCTCTTGGGGAACTATTTGAGGGGCCCTTCCCGAGAAGGGGATACGATGGGGGCACCGATAAACTCATCTTT
>TRDJ1|TRDV1|.|many
CALGEKGACRGDKLIF
TGTGCTCTTGGGGAAAAAGGCGCTTGCCGGGGTGATAAACTCATCTTT
>TRDJ1|TRDV1|.|medium-sized
CALGVLPSDALRDKLIF
TGTGCTCTTGGGGTATTGCCTTCCGACGCACTTCGGGACAAACTCATCTTT
>TRDJ1|TRDV1|TRDD3|many
CALGAYWGPSPYTDKLIF
TGTGCTCTTGGGGCATACTGGGGGCCATCCCCCTACACCGATAAACTCATCTTT
>TRDJ1|TRDV1|TRDD3|many
CALGELRWGTLTGKLIF
TGTGCTCTTGGGGAGCTACGCTGGGGGACGCTCACCGGTAAACTCATCTTT
>TRDJ1|TRDV1|.|many
CALGIRSTGLAGDKLIF
TGTGCTCTTGGGATCCGGAGTACGGGGTTGGCGGGCGATAAACTCATCTTT
>TRDJ1|TRDV1|TRDD3|many
CALGDHVPSPVLGAGGELIF
TGTGCTCTTGGGGACCACGTTCCTTCCCCCGTACTGGGGGCCGGAGGGGAACTCATCTTT
>TRDJ1|TRDV2|TRDD3|many
CACDTNSGGIDKLIF
TGTGCCTGTGACACGAACTCTGGGGGGATCGATAAACTCATCTTT
>TRDJ1|TRDV1|TRDD3|many
CALGEVPKRSPRIMGDTRPSDKLIF
TGTGCTCTTGGGGAAGTGCCTAAACGGAGTCCCCGGATCATGGGGGATACGCGTCCATCCGATAAACTCATCTTT
>TRDJ1|TRDV1|TRDD3|many
CALGTSLYWGIRFTEKLIF
TGTGCTCTTGGGACTTCACTGTACTGGGGGATTCGCTTTACCGAAAAACTCATCTTT
>TRDJ1|TRDV1|TRDD3|medium-sized
CALGELTSLPWGTLSYTDKLIF
TGTGCTCTTGGGGAACTAACGTCCTTACCCTGGGGGACCCTCTCGTACACCGATAAACTCATCTTT
>TRDJ3|TRDV2|.|many
CACDRIPKLGIDGSWDTRQMFF
TGTGCCTGTGATCGGATTCCTAAACTGGGGATAGACGGGTCCTGGGACACCCGACAGATGTTTTTC
>TRDJ1|TRDV1|TRDD3|many
CALVDPPYWGIDNTDKLIF
TGTGCTCTTGTGGATCCTCCTTACTGGGGGATAGATAACACCGATAAACTCATCTTT
>TRDJ1|TRDV2|TRDD3|many
CACDPVLGMGIDKLIF
TGTGCCTGTGACCCCGTACTGGGGATGGGGATCGATAAACTCATCTTT
>TRDJ1|TRDV1|.|many
CALGEPTSSVFMFEYAGGPNTDKLIF
TGTGCTCTTGGGGAACCAACTTCCTCAGTCTTTATGTTCGAATATGCAGGGGGCCCTAACACCGATAAACTCATCTTT
>TRDJ1|TRDV1|TRDD3|many
CALGELPLYWGIIGVTDKLIF
TGTGCTCTTGGGGAACTACCCTTGTACTGGGGGATAATTGGGGTCACCGATAAACTCATCTTT
>TRDJ2|TRDV2|.|many
CACDTVNTHDSVGTAQLFF
TGTGCCTGTGACACCGTGAATACTCACGACTCAGTCGGGACAGCACAACTCTTCTTT
>TRDJ1|TRDV1|TRDD3|many
CALGEPQEGAVGDTRSRRYTDKLIF
TGTGCTCTTGGGGAACCCCAGGAAGGGGCGGTGGGGGATACTCGGAGTCGGCGTTACACCGATAAACTCATCTTT
>TRDJ1|TRDV1|.|many
CALGELVPYLVSNEVFKLIF
TGTGCTCTTGGGGAACTAGTTCCCTACTTAGTCTCTAATGAGGTATTTAAACTCATCTTT
>TRDJ1|TRDV1|.|many
CALSTAPGRSTDKLIF
TGTGCTCTTTCTACGGCTCCTGGACGGAGCACCGATAAACTCATCTTT
>TRDJ1|TRDV2|.|many
CACERVPTSGDMNTDKLIF
TGTGCCTGTGAAAGGGTTCCTACGTCAGGGGATATGAACACCGATAAACTCATCTTT
>TRDJ1|TRDV2|.|many
CACDTVSGDHRGLIF
TGTGCCTGTGACACCGTTTCCGGGGACCACCGGGGGCTCATCTTT
>TRDJ1|TRDV2|TRDD3|many
CACDRVGNQIGSGGSDTDKLIF
TGTGCCTGTGACCGTGTTGGGAATCAGATAGGGTCTGGGGGATCCGACACCGATAAACTCATCTTT
>TRDJ1|TRDV1|.|medium-sized
CALGELAIPRGPTDKLIF
TGTGCTCTTGGGGAACTAGCTATCCCCCGGGGACCCACCGATAAACTCATCTTT
>TRDJ1|TRDV2|TRDD3|medium-sized
CACDTLAGGYARTDKLIF
TGTGCCTGTGACACCCTGGCTGGGGGATACGCCCGCACCGATAAACTCATCTTT
>TRDJ1|TRDV2|TRDD3|many
CACDTGCTGGYTDKLIF
TGTGCCTGTGACACCGGATGTACTGGGGGATATACGGACAAACTCATCTTT
>TRDJ1|TRDV1|TRDD3|medium-sized
CALGEPSPPKYWGLTDKLIF
TGTGCTCTTGGGGAACCCAGCCCTCCCAAATACTGGGGGCTCACCGATAAACTCATCTTT